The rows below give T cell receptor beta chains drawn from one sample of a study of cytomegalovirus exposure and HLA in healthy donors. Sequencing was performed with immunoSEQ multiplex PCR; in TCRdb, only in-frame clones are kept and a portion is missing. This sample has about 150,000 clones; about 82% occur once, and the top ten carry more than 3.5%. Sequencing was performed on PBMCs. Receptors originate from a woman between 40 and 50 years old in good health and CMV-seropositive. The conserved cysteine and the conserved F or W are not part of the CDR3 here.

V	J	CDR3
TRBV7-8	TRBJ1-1	ASSDRGNTEAF
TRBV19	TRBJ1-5	ASSWRGLGNQPQH
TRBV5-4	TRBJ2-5	ASSLEQFQETQY
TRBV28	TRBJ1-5	ASSFPNQPQH
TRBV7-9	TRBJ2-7	ASSSRDTYEQY
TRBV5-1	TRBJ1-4	ASSLADRSSEKLF
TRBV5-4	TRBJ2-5	ASSLDRGEETQY
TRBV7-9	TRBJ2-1	ASSQQGSSYNEQF
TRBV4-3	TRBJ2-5	ASSQEGGGGLQETQY
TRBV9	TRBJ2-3	ASSPYRTDTQY
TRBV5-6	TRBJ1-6	ASSFDNSPLH
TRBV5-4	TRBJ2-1	ASSLRRELGNEQF
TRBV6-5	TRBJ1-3	ASSYRARGVGNTIY
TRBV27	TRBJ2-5	ASSNFRGQVSLNPETQY
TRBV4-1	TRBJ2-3	ASSPRGILSTDTQY
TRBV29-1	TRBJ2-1	SEREGLNEQF
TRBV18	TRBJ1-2	ASSIQGSASYT
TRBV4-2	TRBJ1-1	ASSSRGTGNTEAF
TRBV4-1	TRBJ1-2	ASSQGAGVYGYT
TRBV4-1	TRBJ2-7	ASSQAPGSSSYEQY
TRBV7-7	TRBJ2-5	ASSPDTGGTQY
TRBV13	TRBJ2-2	ASSTRRTGRAPGELF
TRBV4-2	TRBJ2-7	ASSQDKFRVDGTYEQY
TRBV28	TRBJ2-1	ASSLQQGAFDNEQF
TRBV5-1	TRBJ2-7	ASSPGGRTTSYEQY
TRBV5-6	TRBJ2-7	ASSFTGTGRNEQY
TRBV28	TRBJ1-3	ASSSPTGPGNTIY
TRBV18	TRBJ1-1	ASSSQGGTEAF
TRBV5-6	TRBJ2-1	ASSLQGAYNEQF